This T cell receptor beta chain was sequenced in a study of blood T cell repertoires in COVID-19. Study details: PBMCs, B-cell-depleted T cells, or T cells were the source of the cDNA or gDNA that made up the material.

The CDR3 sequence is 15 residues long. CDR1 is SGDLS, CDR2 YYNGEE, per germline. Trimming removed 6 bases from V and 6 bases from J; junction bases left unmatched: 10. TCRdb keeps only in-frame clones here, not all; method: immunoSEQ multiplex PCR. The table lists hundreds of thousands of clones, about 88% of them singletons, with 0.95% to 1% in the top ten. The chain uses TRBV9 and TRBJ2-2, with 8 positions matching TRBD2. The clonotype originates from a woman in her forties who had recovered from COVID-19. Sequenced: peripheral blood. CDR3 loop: CASTPSGRSSGELFF. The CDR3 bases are TGTGCCAGCACCCCCAGCGGGAGATCGTCCGGGGAGCTGTTTTTT.